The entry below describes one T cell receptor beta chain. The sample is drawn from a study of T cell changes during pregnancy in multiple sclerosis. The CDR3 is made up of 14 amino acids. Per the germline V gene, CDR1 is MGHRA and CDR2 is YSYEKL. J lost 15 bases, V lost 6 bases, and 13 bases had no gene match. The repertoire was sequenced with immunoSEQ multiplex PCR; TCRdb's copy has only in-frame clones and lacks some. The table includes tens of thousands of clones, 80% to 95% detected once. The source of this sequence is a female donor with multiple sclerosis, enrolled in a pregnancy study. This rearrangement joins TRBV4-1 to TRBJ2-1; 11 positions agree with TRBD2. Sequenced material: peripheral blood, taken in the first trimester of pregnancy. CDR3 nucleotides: TGCGCCAGCAGTGCCGGGGGTAGCGGGAGGGCCGCGTTCTTC. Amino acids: CASSAGGSGRAAFF.